These 28 T cell receptor beta chains were all obtained from the same sample, sequenced in a study of T-cell reconstitution after alpha-beta-depleted transplantation in children. The authors prepared the TCRbeta library with unique molecular identifiers. TCRdb recomputed calls from the PCR reads with MiXCR, one row per CDR3 protein. This table has 500,000 or so distinct CDR3 sequences, around a third appearing once. Sequenced here: PBMCs from the stem cell graft donor, sampled from the stem cell graft. The receptors were gathered from a human donor who donated a stem cell graft to a child with aplastic anemia.

Only one count was recorded for this clonotype. In nucleotides, the CDR3 is TGTGCCAGCAGCCCCCCTCGGGAGATCAATGAGCAGTTCTTC. The encoded protein is CASSPPREINEQFF. The V call is TRBV7-8, the J call TRBJ2-1, with a weak D call TRBD2 (6 bases). This CDR3 region has 14 residues. The germline gives CDR1 SGHVS, CDR2 FQNEAQ. The ends were cut back, 5 bases at V and 6 bases at J, with 14 bases in the middle.

V and J are TRBV28 and TRBJ2-5; TRBD1 agrees at 9 bases. Germline loops: CDR1 MDHEN, CDR2 SYDVKM. The CDR3 is made up of 16 amino acids. V lost 2 bases and J lost 3; bases outside the gene matches: 7. The CDR3 here is CASSLPGTGTKETQYF. In nucleotides, the CDR3 is TGTGCCAGCAGTTTACCCGGGACAGGGACGAAAGAGACCCAGTACTTC.

This clonotype has only a few counts. The chain couples TRBV30 to TRBJ2-3; D possibly matches TRBD1 or TRBD2 (6 bases each). The germline V gene encodes CDR1 GTSNPN and CDR2 SVGIG (reference sequence). The V gene lost 0 bases and the J gene lost 2 bases, with 12 bases spanning the gap. This CDR3 spans 15 amino acids. CDR3 DNA: TGTGCCTGGAGTGTAGGGGGGTTTTTCACAGATACGCAGTATTTT. Translation: CAWSVGGFFTDTQYF. Based on the CDR3 plus reference TRBV30 and TRBJ2-3, the full variable domain is SQTIHQWPATLVQPVGSPLSLECTVEGTSNPNLYWYRQAAGRGLQLLFYSVGIGQISSEVPQNLSASRPQDRQFILSSKKLLLSDSGFYLCAWSVGGFFTDTQYFGPGTRLTVL.

This chain uses TRBV7-8 with TRBJ2-1; 14 nucleotides match TRBD2. Germline V gene data show CDR1 as SGHVS and CDR2 as FQNEAQ. This CDR3 is 17 amino acids long. V lost 3 bases, J lost 7 bases, and 8 bases stayed unmatched. This CDR3 reads CASSLGRLAGGRNEQFF. CDR3 DNA: TGTGCCAGCAGCTTGGGAAGACTAGCGGGAGGGCGGAATGAGCAGTTCTTC.

The J gene is TRBJ2-7, the V gene TRBV30; maybe TRBD1 (5 bases). The CDR3 loop spans 13 amino acids. V was clipped by 2 bases and J by 4 bases, with 12 bases between them. The germline gives CDR1 GTSNPN, CDR2 SVGIG (reference sequence). The CDR3 spells CAWSPWGLYEQYF. CDR3 DNA: TGTGCCTGGAGTCCATGGGGCCTATACGAGCAGTACTTC. The variable domain in full, with the rest retrieved from reference TRBV30 and TRBJ2-7, is SQTIHQWPATLVQPVGSPLSLECTVEGTSNPNLYWYRQAAGRGLQLLFYSVGIGQISSEVPQNLSASRPQDRQFILSSKKLLLSDSGFYLCAWSPWGLYEQYFGPGTRLTVT.

The chain has TRBV12-5 and TRBJ2-4, with a tentative D call TRBD2 (5 bases). Per germline, CDR1 LGHNT and CDR2 FRNRAP. With 8 bases removed from V and 6 bases from J, the gap between germline ends came to 14 bases. CDR3 length equals 13 residues. In DNA, the CDR3 is TGTGCTAGTCAGGTTCGGGAAGGAAACATTCAGTACTTC. Its protein is CASQVREGNIQYF.

The J gene is TRBJ2-4, the V gene TRBV24-1; 10 positions match TRBD1. The germline V gene has CDR1 KGHDR and CDR2 SFDVKD. The CDR3 sequence is 15 residues long. The junction had 4 bases not matched to a gene; V was cut back by 3 bases and J by 6 bases. The CDR3 spells CATSDPWTGGNIQYF. For the CDR3, the DNA is TGTGCCACCAGTGATCCCTGGACAGGGGGAAACATTCAGTACTTC.

This rearrangement joins TRBV25-1 to TRBJ1-2, with a tentative D call TRBD1 (5 bases). Germline-derived CDR1 and CDR2 are MGHDK and SYGVNS. Deletions cut 0 bases from V and 6 bases from J, with 17 bases between. This CDR3 comprises 16 residues. The DNA of the CDR3 is TGTGCCAGCAGTGAATATGGCATGGGGGGGAGAGATGGCTACACCTTC. Amino acid sequence: CASSEYGMGGRDGYTF.

V is TRBV4-2 and J is TRBJ1-5; TRBD1 is a possible D gene (6 bases). Germline V gene data show CDR1 as LGHNA and CDR2 as YNFKEQ. The CDR3 is 15 amino acids. Trimming removed 0 bases from V and 6 bases from J, with 12 bases in between. CDR3 bases: TGTGCCAGCAGCCAAGAGCAGGGAGGGGGTCAGCCCCAGCATTTT. Protein sequence: CASSQEQGGGQPQHF.

J is TRBJ2-1 and V is TRBV4-3; 8 nucleotides agree with TRBD1. The CDR3 is made up of 18 amino acids. Germline CDR1 is LGHNA and CDR2 is YSLEER. Trimming cost V 0 bases and J 9 bases; bases outside gene matches: 16. Written as DNA, the CDR3 is TGCGCCAGCAGCCAAGATTTTCCCAGCGGAAGGGGGACAGGTGAGCAGTTCTTC. This gives the protein CASSQDFPSGRGTGEQFF.

This clonotype was seen a few times. The V gene is TRBV29-1, the J gene TRBJ2-5; 10 bases are a match to TRBD1. Germline assignment: CDR1 SQVTM and CDR2 ANQGSEA. V shed 3 bases, J shed 2 bases, and the junction held 3 bases outside the gene matches. This CDR3 spans 14 amino acids. CDR3 loop: CSVDGTGEQETQYF. The CDR3 coding sequence is TGCAGCGTTGATGGGACAGGGGAACAAGAGACCCAGTACTTC. The whole variable domain, remainder taken from reference TRBV29-1 and TRBJ2-5, is SAVISQKPSRDICQRGTSLTIQCQVDSQVTMMFWYRQQPGQSLTLIATANQGSEATYESGFVIDKFPISRPNLTFSTLTVSNMSPEDSSIYLCSVDGTGEQETQYFGPGTRLLVL.

The V gene is TRBV29-1, the J gene TRBJ2-7, with D tentatively TRBD2 (6 bases). Trimming cost V 5 bases and J 3 bases, with 11 bases left between them. The germline V gene has CDR1 SQVTM and CDR2 ANQGSEA. The CDR3 is 12 residues long. The CDR3 region has the DNA TGCAGCGTTCGGGGGACGGGCTACGAGCAGTACTTC. Residues: CSVRGTGYEQYF.

This clonotype showed up many times. The chain carries TRBV12-3 or TRBV12-4 and TRBJ2-5; no reliable D call. V was pared by 3 bases and J by 1 base, with 6 bases between. The CDR3 is 13 residues long. This chain's CDR3 is CASSLRSQETQYF. CDR3 in DNA: TGTGCCAGCAGTTTGCGCTCCCAAGAGACCCAGTACTTC.

This chain joins TRBV20-1 and TRBJ1-1; D might be TRBD1 (5 bases). Looked up from germline, CDR1 is DFQATT and CDR2 is SNEGSKA (reference sequence). V lost 2 bases and J 5 bases, leaving 15 bases between the germline ends. The CDR3 runs to 14 residues. In DNA form, the CDR3 reads TGCAGTGCTAGACTGGGGTGGGACGGAACTGAAGCTTTCTTT. This codes for CSARLGWDGTEAFF.

V and J are TRBV30 and TRBJ2-2; D is unclear. This CDR3 spans 14 amino acids. The V end lost 0 bases, the J end lost 2 bases, and 7 bases lay between the germline ends. Germline CDR1 GTSNPN, CDR2 SVGIG (reference sequence). CDR3 nucleotides: TGTGCCTGGAGTGTGGCTCCCAACACCGGGGAGCTGTTTTTT. It specifies CAWSVAPNTGELFF.

This chain connects TRBV18 to TRBJ2-7, with TRBD2 identical over 9 bases. The J segment lost 2 bases and the V segment lost 6 bases, leaving 2 bases of the junction unmatched. CDR1 and CDR2 from the germline V gene are KGHSH and LQKENI. CDR3 length equals 13 residues. This CDR3 is CASSSGSTYEQYF. The CDR3 DNA reads TGTGCCAGCTCTAGCGGGAGCACCTACGAGCAGTACTTC.

The chain couples TRBV30 to TRBJ2-1, with a possible D match to TRBD2 (6 bases). CDR3 length: 14 amino acids. Germline lookup yields CDR1 GTSNPN and CDR2 SVGIG (reference sequence). V shed 4 bases and J shed 7 bases, with 17 bases lying between them. The chain's CDR3 is CAWNVGSMRNEQFF. The CDR3 DNA reads as TGTGCCTGGAACGTCGGGAGCATGAGGAATGAGCAGTTCTTC.

The V call is TRBV7-2, the J call TRBJ2-1; 9 bases are a match to TRBD1. The CDR3 loop spans 16 amino acids. CDR1 SGHTA and CDR2 FQGNSA come from the germline V gene. J gave up 8 bases and V 2 bases, and 10 bases lay outside the gene matches. The CDR3 DNA reads TGTGCCAGCAGCTTATTGGGGGACAGGGTAGTCGATGAGCAGTTCTTC. Residues: CASSLLGDRVVDEQFF.

The chain links TRBV11-2 to TRBJ2-5; a possible D gene is TRBD1 (5 bases). Germline values: CDR1 SGHAT, CDR2 FQNNGV. The CDR3 has 13 amino acids. V was clipped by 0 bases and J by 4 bases, with 6 bases between them. Written as DNA, the CDR3 is TGTGCCAGCAGCTTAGAGACAGTAGAGACCCAGTACTTC. It specifies CASSLETVETQYF.

This clonotype occurred a few times. The V gene is TRBV20-1, the J gene TRBJ2-1, with TRBD2 identical over 7 bases. Germline V lookup: CDR1 DFQATT, CDR2 SNEGSKA (reference sequence). Trimming removed 5 bases from V and 2 bases from J; junction bases left unmatched: 15. This CDR3 has 17 amino acids. Here the CDR3 reads CSALTLMSGAAYNEQFF. The CDR3 region has the DNA TGCAGTGCTCTAACGCTTATGAGCGGGGCTGCCTACAATGAGCAGTTCTTC.

The gene calls are TRBV14 and TRBJ2-1; D unresolved. This CDR3 spans 11 amino acids. The germline V and J ends were trimmed by 2 bases and 6 bases, with 2 bases remaining between them. CDR1 and CDR2 from the germline V gene are SGHDN and FVKESK. The CDR3 is CASSQFNEQFF. As DNA, the CDR3 is TGTGCCAGCAGCCAATTCAATGAGCAGTTCTTC.

There are a few counts of this clonotype. The CDR3 region is CSARGSAGDIQYF. As DNA, the CDR3 is TGCAGTGCTAGAGGTTCGGCGGGAGACATTCAGTACTTC. This chain joins TRBV20-1 and TRBJ2-4; TRBD2 aligns across 7 bases. Germline V gene lookup returns CDR1 DFQATT and CDR2 SNEGSKA (reference sequence). V lost 1 base to trimming and J lost 8 bases; unmatched junction nucleotides: 5. There are 13 residues in the CDR3.

This clonotype came up a few times. This sequence joins TRBV28 and TRBJ2-7; 8 bases are a match to TRBD2. The CDR3 contains 14 residues. Germline trimming cut 5 bases from V and 5 bases from J; bases unmatched to any gene: 8. CDR1 MDHEN and CDR2 SYDVKM come from the germline V gene. The CDR3 DNA sequence: TGTGCCAGCAGTCCTCTAGCGGGTTTAGACGAGCAGTACTTC. This sequence encodes CASSPLAGLDEQYF.

This clonotype came up a few times. The chain combines TRBV4-3 with TRBJ2-7; 9 bases line up with TRBD1. The CDR3 has 15 residues. Looked up from germline, CDR1 is LGHNA and CDR2 is YSLEER. V dropped 3 bases and J dropped 7; count of bases not matched to a gene: 10. CDR3 nucleotide sequence: TGCGCCAGCAGCCAGGTGGGACAGGGAGGAGTAGAGCAGTACTTC. Protein product: CASSQVGQGGVEQYF.

J is TRBJ1-2 and V is TRBV7-2; D call uncertain. From germline, CDR1 is SGHTA and CDR2 FQGNSA. There are 16 residues in the CDR3. Trimming left V 5 bases short and J 7 bases short, with 23 bases between. The CDR3 is CASSQRSPGWIGGYTF. CDR3 in DNA: TGTGCCAGCAGCCAAAGGAGTCCGGGCTGGATAGGTGGCTACACCTTC.

This clonotype was detected only a few times. The genes are TRBV6-1 and TRBJ1-1; D unresolved. Germline-derived CDR1 and CDR2 are MNHNS and SASEGT. CDR3 length: 16 amino acids. V lost 4 bases to trimming and J lost 1 base, with 16 bases between them. CDR3 amino acids: CASSGSAEPPNTEAFF. In nucleotides, the CDR3 is TGTGCCAGCAGTGGAAGTGCCGAACCCCCGAACACTGAAGCTTTCTTT.

The rearrangement joins TRBV7-2 to TRBJ1-2; 9 bases align to TRBD1. The V and J ends lost 0 bases and 3 bases, in that order; junction bases with no gene match: 2. Germline loops: CDR1 SGHTA, CDR2 FQGNSA. The CDR3 runs to 15 residues. CDR3: CASSLARDRDYGYTF. The CDR3 bases are TGTGCCAGCAGCTTAGCCCGGGACAGGGACTATGGCTACACCTTC.

This clonotype was counted only a few times. The genes are TRBV7-9 and TRBJ2-2; no clear D gene. Germline loops: CDR1 SEHNR, CDR2 FQNEAQ (reference sequence). This CDR3 has 15 residues. Trimming stripped 4 bases from V and 1 base from J, with 10 bases between. Here the CDR3 reads CASSSISQNTGELFF. The CDR3 DNA reads as TGTGCCAGCAGCTCAATAAGCCAGAACACCGGGGAGCTGTTTTTT.